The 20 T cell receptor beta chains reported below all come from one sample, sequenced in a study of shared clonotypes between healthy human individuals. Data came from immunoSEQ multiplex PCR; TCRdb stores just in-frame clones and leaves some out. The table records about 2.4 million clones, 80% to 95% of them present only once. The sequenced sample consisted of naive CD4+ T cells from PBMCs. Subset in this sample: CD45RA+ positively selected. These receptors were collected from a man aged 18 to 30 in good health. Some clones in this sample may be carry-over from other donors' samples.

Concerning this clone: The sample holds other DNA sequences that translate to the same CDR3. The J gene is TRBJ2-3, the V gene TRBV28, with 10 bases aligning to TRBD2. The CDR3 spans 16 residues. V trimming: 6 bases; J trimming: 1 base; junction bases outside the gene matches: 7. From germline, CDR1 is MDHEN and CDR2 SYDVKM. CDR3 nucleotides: TGTGCCAGCAGCTCCCCCGGGACTAGCGGCACAGATACGCAGTATTTT. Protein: CASSSPGTSGTDTQYF.

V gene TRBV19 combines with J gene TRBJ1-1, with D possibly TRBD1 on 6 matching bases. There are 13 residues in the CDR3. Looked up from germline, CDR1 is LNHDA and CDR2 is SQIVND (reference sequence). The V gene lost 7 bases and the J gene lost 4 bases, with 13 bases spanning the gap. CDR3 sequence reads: CASNSRGFTEAFF. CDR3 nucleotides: TGTGCCAGTAACTCAAGGGGGTTCACTGAAGCTTTCTTT.

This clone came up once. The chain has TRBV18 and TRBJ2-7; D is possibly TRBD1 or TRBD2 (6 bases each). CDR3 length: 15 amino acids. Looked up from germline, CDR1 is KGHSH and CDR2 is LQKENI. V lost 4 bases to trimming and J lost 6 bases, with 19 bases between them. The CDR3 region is CASSLMDIPGAEQYF. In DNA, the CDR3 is TGTGCCAGCTCACTTATGGACATACCGGGGGCCGAGCAGTACTTC.

The CDR3: CASSDETGGNEQYF. DNA of the CDR3: TGTGCCAGCAGTGACGAGACAGGGGGCAACGAGCAGTACTTC. The chain has TRBV2 and TRBJ2-7, with TRBD1 matching 10 bases. Losses at the gene ends were 3 bases for V and 5 bases for J; bases not matched to a gene: 4. The CDR3 loop spans 14 amino acids. Per germline, CDR1 SNHLY and CDR2 FYNNEI.

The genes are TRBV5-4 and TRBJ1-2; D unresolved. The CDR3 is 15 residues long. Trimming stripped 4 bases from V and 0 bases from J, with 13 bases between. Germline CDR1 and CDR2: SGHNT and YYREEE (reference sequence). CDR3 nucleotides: TGTGCCAGCAGCCTAAGCCTGGCCACTAACTATGGCTACACCTTC. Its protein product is CASSLSLATNYGYTF. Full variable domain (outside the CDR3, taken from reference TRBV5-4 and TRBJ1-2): ETGVTQSPTHLIKTRGQQVTLRCSSQSGHNTVSWYQQALGQGPQFIFQYYREEENGRGNFPPRFSGLQFPNYSSELNVNALELDDSALYLCASSLSLATNYGYTFGSGTRLTVV.

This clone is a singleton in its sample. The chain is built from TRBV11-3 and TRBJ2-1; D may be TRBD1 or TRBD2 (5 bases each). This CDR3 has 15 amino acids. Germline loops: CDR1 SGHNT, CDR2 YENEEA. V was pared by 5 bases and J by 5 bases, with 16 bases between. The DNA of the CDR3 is TGTGCCAGCAGCCCTGGGGACGAGCGGAACAATGAGCAGTTCTTC. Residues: CASSPGDERNNEQFF.

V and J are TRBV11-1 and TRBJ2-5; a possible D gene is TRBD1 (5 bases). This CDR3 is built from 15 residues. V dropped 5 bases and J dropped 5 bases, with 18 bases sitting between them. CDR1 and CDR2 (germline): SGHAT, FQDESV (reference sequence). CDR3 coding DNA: TGTGCCAGCAGCCCCCTACGAGAAGGGGTGGAGACCCAGTACTTC. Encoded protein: CASSPLREGVETQYF. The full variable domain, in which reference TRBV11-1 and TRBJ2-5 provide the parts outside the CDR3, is EAEVAQSPRYKITEKSQAVAFWCDPISGHATLYWYRQILGQGPELLVQFQDESVVDDSQLPKDRFSAERLKGVDSTLKIQPAELGDSAMYLCASSPLREGVETQYFGPGTRLLVL.

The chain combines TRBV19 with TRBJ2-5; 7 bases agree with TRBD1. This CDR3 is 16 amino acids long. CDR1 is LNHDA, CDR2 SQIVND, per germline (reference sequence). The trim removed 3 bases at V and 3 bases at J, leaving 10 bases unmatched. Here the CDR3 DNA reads TGTGCCAGTAGTATTAACCGACAGGGCAGGAAAGAGACCCAGTACTTC. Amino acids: CASSINRQGRKETQYF.

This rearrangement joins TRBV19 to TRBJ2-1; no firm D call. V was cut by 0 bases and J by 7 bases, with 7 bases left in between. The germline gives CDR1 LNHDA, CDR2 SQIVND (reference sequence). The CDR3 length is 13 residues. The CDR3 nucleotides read TGTGCCAGTAGTATAGATCGCTATAATGAGCAGTTCTTC. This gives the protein CASSIDRYNEQFF.

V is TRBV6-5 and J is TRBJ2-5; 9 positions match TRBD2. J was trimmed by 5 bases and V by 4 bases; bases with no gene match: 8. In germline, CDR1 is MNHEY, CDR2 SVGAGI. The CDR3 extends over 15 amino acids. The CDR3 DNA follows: TGTGCCAGCAGTTCCAATAGCGGGAGAGGGGAGACCCAGTACTTC. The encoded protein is CASSSNSGRGETQYF.

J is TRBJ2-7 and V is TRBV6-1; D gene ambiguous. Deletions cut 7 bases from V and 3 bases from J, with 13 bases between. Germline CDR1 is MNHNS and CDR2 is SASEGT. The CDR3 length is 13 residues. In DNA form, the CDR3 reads TGTGCCAGCACCCTGAACCTATACTACGAGCAGTACTTC. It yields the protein CASTLNLYYEQYF.

The CDR3 nucleotides read TGTGCCAGCAGTCCCGGGACCTACTACAGCACAGATACGCAGTATTTT. Translating gives CASSPGTYYSTDTQYF. The chain joins TRBV28 to TRBJ2-3; D may be TRBD1 or TRBD2 (5 bases each). The CDR3 extends over 16 amino acids. V was cut by 5 bases and J by 0 bases, with 15 bases left in between. Germline lookup yields CDR1 MDHEN and CDR2 SYDVKM. The variable domain in full, with the rest retrieved from reference TRBV28 and TRBJ2-3, is DVKVTQSSRYLVKRTGEKVFLECVQDMDHENMFWYRQDPGLGLRLIYFSYDVKMKEKGDIPEGYSVSREKKERFSLILESASTNQTSMYLCASSPGTYYSTDTQYFGPGTRLTVL.

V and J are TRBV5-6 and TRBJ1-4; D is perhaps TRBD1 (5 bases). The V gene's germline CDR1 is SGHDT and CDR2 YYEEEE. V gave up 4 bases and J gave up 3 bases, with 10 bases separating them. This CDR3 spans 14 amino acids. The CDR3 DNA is TGTGCCAGCAGCCCGGGACGGTCTAATGAAAAACTGTTTTTT. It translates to CASSPGRSNEKLFF.

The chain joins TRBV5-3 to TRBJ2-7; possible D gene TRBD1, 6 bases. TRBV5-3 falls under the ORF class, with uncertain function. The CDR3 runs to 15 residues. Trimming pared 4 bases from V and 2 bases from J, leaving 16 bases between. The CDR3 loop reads CARSHGQSMTYEQYF. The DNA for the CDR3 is TGTGCCAGAAGCCACGGACAGAGTATGACCTACGAGCAGTACTTC.

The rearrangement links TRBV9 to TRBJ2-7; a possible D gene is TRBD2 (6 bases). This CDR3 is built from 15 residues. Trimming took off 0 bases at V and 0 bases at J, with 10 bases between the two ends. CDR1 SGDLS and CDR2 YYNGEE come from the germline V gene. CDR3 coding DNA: TGTGCCAGCAGCGTAGGGGACTCAGACTCCTACGAGCAGTACTTC. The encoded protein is CASSVGDSDSYEQYF.

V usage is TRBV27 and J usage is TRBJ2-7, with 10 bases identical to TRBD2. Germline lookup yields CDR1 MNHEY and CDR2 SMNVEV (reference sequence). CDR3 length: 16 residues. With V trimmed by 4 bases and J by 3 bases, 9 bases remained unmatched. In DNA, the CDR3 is TGTGCCAGCAGTTACGGGCTAGCGGGAGATTTCTACGAGCAGTACTTC. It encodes CASSYGLAGDFYEQYF.

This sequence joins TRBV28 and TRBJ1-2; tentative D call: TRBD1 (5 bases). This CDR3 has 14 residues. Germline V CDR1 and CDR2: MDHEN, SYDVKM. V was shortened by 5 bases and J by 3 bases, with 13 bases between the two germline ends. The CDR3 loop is CASSPSGKHYGYTF. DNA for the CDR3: TGTGCCAGCAGTCCATCAGGGAAGCACTATGGCTACACCTTC.

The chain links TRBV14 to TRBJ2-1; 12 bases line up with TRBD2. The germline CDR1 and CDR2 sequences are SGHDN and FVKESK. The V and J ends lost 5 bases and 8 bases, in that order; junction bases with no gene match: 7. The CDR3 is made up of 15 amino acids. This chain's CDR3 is CASSWTSGVWDEQFF. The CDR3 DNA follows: TGTGCCAGCAGCTGGACTAGCGGGGTCTGGGATGAGCAGTTCTTC.

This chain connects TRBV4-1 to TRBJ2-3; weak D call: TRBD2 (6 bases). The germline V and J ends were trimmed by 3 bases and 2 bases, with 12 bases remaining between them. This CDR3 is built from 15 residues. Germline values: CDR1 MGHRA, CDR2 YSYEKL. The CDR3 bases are TGCGCCAGCAGCCAGCGGGGTCTGGACACAGATACGCAGTATTTT. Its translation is CASSQRGLDTDTQYF.

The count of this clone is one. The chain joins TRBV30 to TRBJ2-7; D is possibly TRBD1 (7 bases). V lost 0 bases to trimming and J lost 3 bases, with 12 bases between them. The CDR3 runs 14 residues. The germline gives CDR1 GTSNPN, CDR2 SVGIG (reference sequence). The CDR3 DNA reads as TGTGCCTGGAGTGTACCAGGGGGGAGCTACGAGCAGTACTTC. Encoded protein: CAWSVPGGSYEQYF.